This is a list of T cell receptor beta chains from one sample in a study of T cell responses to AZD1222 COVID-19 vaccine. Produced via immunoSEQ multiplex PCR; TCRdb's table is partial and in-frame only. Of roughly 260,000 clones listed, over 85% were seen once; the top ten hold around 0.57%. Source: peripheral blood, taken on day 0 of AZD1222 vaccination. The origin of the receptors is an adult in good health. CDR3s include the opening cysteine and the closing phenylalanine or tryptophan. A D gene is named only where the DNA matches it firmly. For some rows the clone size is stated as once, few or many, or as a class when expanded; others skip it.

clone size	V gene	D gene	J gene	CDR3 DNA	CDR3 protein
NA	TRBV28	NA	TRBJ2-5	TGTGCCAGCAGAACCGGGGCTGTAGAGACCCAGTACTTC	CASRTGAVETQYF
NA	TRBV12-3/TRBV12-4	TRBD2	TRBJ2-1	TGTGCCAGCGGGGCTAGCGGGATCTATGAGCAGTTCTTC	CASGASGIYEQFF
NA	TRBV28	NA	TRBJ1-2	TGTGCCAGCAGTTTGAGCACCATTAACTATGGCTACACCTTC	CASSLSTINYGYTF
NA	TRBV28	NA	TRBJ1-1	TGTGCCAGCAGTTTAGGGCAGATGGGGTGGAATACTGAAGCTTTCTTT	CASSLGQMGWNTEAFF
NA	TRBV21-1	NA	TRBJ2-7	TGTGCCAGCAGCAAAGGCGCAACGATCTACGAGCAGTACTTC	CASSKGATIYEQYF
NA	TRBV24-1	TRBD1	TRBJ2-7	TGTGCCACCAGTGAATCCCTGACAGGGCTACCCTACGAGCAGTACTTC	CATSESLTGLPYEQYF
NA	TRBV28	TRBD2	TRBJ2-3	TGTGCCAGCAGTCCAATAGGACTAGCGGCCTTCACAGATACGCAGTATTTT	CASSPIGLAAFTDTQYF
NA	TRBV7-9	TRBD1	TRBJ1-2	TGTGCCAGCAGCCCCACCCGGGACAGCAGTGGCTACACCTTC	CASSPTRDSSGYTF
NA	TRBV5-1	NA	TRBJ2-1	TGCGCCAGCAGCCCCGCTGGTAACTACTACAATGAGCAGTTCTTC	CASSPAGNYYNEQFF
NA	TRBV4-1	TRBD1	TRBJ1-2	TGCGCCAGCAGCCTCACAGGGGGCAAACATATCTCATCCTTC	CASSLTGGKHISSF
NA	TRBV5-1	TRBD1	TRBJ2-7	TGCGCCAGCAGCTTGGCCGAAAGGGGACAGGGGTACGAGCAGTACTTC	CASSLAERGQGYEQYF
few	TRBV19	NA	TRBJ1-5	TGTGCCAGTCATGACTGGGGTAGCAATCAGCCCCAGCATTTT	CASHDWGSNQPQHF
NA	TRBV10-3	TRBD2	TRBJ2-1	TGTGCCATCAGTGGGGGACTAGCGGTACTCAATGAGCAGTTCTTC	CAISGGLAVLNEQFF
NA	TRBV6-5	NA	TRBJ1-2	TGTGCCAGCAGTTACCTGGACACCAGAGGCTACACCTTC	CASSYLDTRGYTF
NA	TRBV7-6	NA	TRBJ2-7	TGTGCCAGCAGCGGGGCGGGAAACTCCTACGAGCAGTACTTC	CASSGAGNSYEQYF
NA	TRBV3-1/TRBV3-2	NA	TRBJ2-2	TGTGCCAGCAGCCCCCCCGGGAATCTCCCCGGGGAGCTGTTTTTT	CASSPPGNLPGELFF
NA	TRBV7-3	NA	TRBJ1-2	TGTGCCAGCACCTTAAAGACCCTCACGGGTGGCTACACCTTC	CASTLKTLTGGYTF
NA	TRBV12-3/TRBV12-4	NA	TRBJ1-1	TGTGCCAGAAAGGGGGAAGTTTCTGAAGCTTTCTTT	CARKGEVSEAFF
NA	TRBV7-9	NA	TRBJ2-2	TGTGCCAGCAGCTTTGGCCCCCCGAACACCGGGGAGCTGTTTTTT	CASSFGPPNTGELFF
NA	TRBV25-1	NA	TRBJ1-6	TGTGCCAGCAACAGACAAGAGAATTCACCCCTCCACTTT	CASNRQENSPLHF
once	TRBV28	TRBD1	TRBJ2-7	TGTGCCAGCAGTTTGCCGCTACAGGGGGGACCTCCCTACGAGCAGTACTTC	CASSLPLQGGPPYEQYF
NA	TRBV2	NA	TRBJ2-7	TGTGCCAGCAGCCGTTTATCCTACGAGCAGTACTTC	CASSRLSYEQYF
NA	TRBV7-9	TRBD1	TRBJ1-5	TGTGCCAGCAGCTCGGCGGGACAGGGGAATCAGCCCCAGCATTTT	CASSSAGQGNQPQHF
NA	TRBV6-6	NA	TRBJ2-7	TGTGCCAGCAAACGGGACGAGAGGGTATTCGGGGAGCAGTACTTC	CASKRDERVFGEQYF
NA	TRBV19	TRBD1	TRBJ1-1	TGTGCCAGTCAGGGGGCCGGTGAAGCTTTCTTT	CASQGAGEAFF
NA	TRBV6-5	NA	TRBJ2-3	TGTGCCAGCAGTCTGAGGGGCGCGCTCCAGTATTTT	CASSLRGALQYF
NA	TRBV7-3	TRBD2	TRBJ2-3	TGTGCCAGCAGCTTAGCGGGGGGACCCACAGATACGCAGTATTTT	CASSLAGGPTDTQYF
NA	TRBV4-3	TRBD1	TRBJ1-2	TGCGCCAGCAGCCAAGACTCCACAGGGGGAAACTATGGCTACACCTTC	CASSQDSTGGNYGYTF
NA	TRBV9	NA	TRBJ1-1	TGTGCCAGCAGCCCCTGGGGTGGCACTGAAGCTTTCTTT	CASSPWGGTEAFF
NA	TRBV14	TRBD1	TRBJ2-4	TGTGCCAGATTTCCGGGACAGGGTCTTCTAGCCAAAAACATTCAGTACTTC	CARFPGQGLLAKNIQYF
NA	TRBV10-3	TRBD2	TRBJ2-3	TGTGCCATCAGTGAGACGGTAGCGGGGGGCCATACGCAGTATTTT	CAISETVAGGHTQYF
NA	TRBV5-1	TRBD2	TRBJ2-3	TGCGCCAGCAGCTTGAGACTAGCGGGGGGTCCCACAGATACGCAGTATTTT	CASSLRLAGGPTDTQYF
NA	TRBV18	TRBD1	TRBJ1-1	TGTGCCAGCTCACTCGGGACAGAGAACACTGAAGCTTTCTTT	CASSLGTENTEAFF
NA	TRBV6-1	TRBD1	TRBJ1-3	TGTGCCAGCAGTGAGACAGGGAGAAACACCATATATTTT	CASSETGRNTIYF
NA	TRBV10-3	TRBD2	TRBJ2-1	TGTGCCATCAGTGCTTCGCCCTCTTTAGCGGGAGGGCCTAATGAGCAGTTCTTC	CAISASPSLAGGPNEQFF
few	TRBV12-3/TRBV12-4	NA	TRBJ1-1	TGTGCCAGCAGTTTTAGGGGGACCGCTGAAGCTTTCTTT	CASSFRGTAEAFF
NA	TRBV21-1	NA	TRBJ1-4	TGTGCCAGCAGCAGTCATGAGGTCGATGAAAAACTGTTTTTT	CASSSHEVDEKLFF
NA	TRBV7-8	NA	TRBJ1-2	TGTGCCAGCAGCCCAGGAAGGGCTGTAGCCCACTATGGCTACACCTTC	CASSPGRAVAHYGYTF
NA	TRBV27	TRBD2	TRBJ2-3	TGTGCCACCCGATGGAGCGGGGGGCCTAATACGCAGTATTTT	CATRWSGGPNTQYF
NA	TRBV28	NA	TRBJ2-5	TGTGCCAGCAGACCAAGCCCAAGGGGGGCCCAGTACTTC	CASRPSPRGAQYF
NA	TRBV15	NA	TRBJ1-5	TGTGCCACCAGCAGAGATGGGGGGCGCGGCAATCAGCCCCAGCATTTT	CATSRDGGRGNQPQHF
NA	TRBV4-1	NA	TRBJ2-1	TGCGCCAGCAGCCAAGAACCCGGAGCAGATGAGCAGTTCTTC	CASSQEPGADEQFF
NA	TRBV29-1	TRBD1	TRBJ1-4	TGCAGCGTTGGAGGGACAGATGAAAAACTGTTTTTT	CSVGGTDEKLFF
NA	TRBV5-1	TRBD2	TRBJ2-3	TGCGCCAGCAGTGCACTAGCGAGGGATACGCAGTATTTT	CASSALARDTQYF
NA	TRBV5-4	NA	TRBJ2-5	TGTGCCAGCAGCTTTCAGACTTCACAAGAGACCCAGTACTTC	CASSFQTSQETQYF
NA	TRBV18	NA	TRBJ1-2	TGTGCCAGCTCTCCAAACAGGGAGTTGAGCTACACCTTC	CASSPNRELSYTF
NA	TRBV28	NA	TRBJ1-6	TGTGCCAGCAGTTTAGTCCAGGGATCAGCGGCCAGCTCACCCCTCCACTTT	CASSLVQGSAASSPLHF
NA	TRBV15	TRBD1	TRBJ2-7	TGTGCCACCAGCAGAGATCCCGGGACAGGGGGCAATGAGCAGTACTTC	CATSRDPGTGGNEQYF
NA	TRBV15	TRBD1	TRBJ1-5	TGTGCCACCCAAGACAGGGGCGCAATTTATAGCAATCAGCCCCAGCATTTT	CATQDRGAIYSNQPQHF
NA	TRBV2	NA	TRBJ2-7	TGTGCCAGCAGTGAGGAGGCGCCAGGCCTCTCCTACGAGCAGTACTTC	CASSEEAPGLSYEQYF
NA	TRBV2	TRBD1	TRBJ1-1	TGTGCCAGCAGAGCTCGACAGGGTAACACTGAAGCTTTCTTT	CASRARQGNTEAFF
NA	TRBV7-3	TRBD1	TRBJ2-3	TGTGCCAGCAGCCGGGACAGGGCTGAAGATACGCAGTATTTT	CASSRDRAEDTQYF
once	TRBV29-1	NA	TRBJ2-1	TGCAGCGCCTCTCCCGGGACCTACAATGAGCAGTTCTTC	CSASPGTYNEQFF
NA	TRBV9	TRBD2	TRBJ2-3	TGTGCCAGCAGCGTAGGGACTAGCAGAGATACGCAGTATTTT	CASSVGTSRDTQYF